This T cell receptor beta chain emerged from a study of blood T cell repertoires in COVID-19. The V and J ends lost 5 bases and 8 bases respectively, with 10 bases between them. Germline CDR1 is SGHTA and CDR2 is FQGNSA. The CDR3 has 13 residues. Generated by immunoSEQ multiplex PCR, the TCRdb table keeps only in-frame clones and is missing some. The sample consists of about 100,000 clones, roughly 90% of them appearing once. The source material was peripheral blood. The sequence derives from a man aged 50-59 years with active COVID-19. The chain has TRBV7-2 and TRBJ1-6; D not certain. CDR3 DNA sequence: TGTGCCAGCAGCCTATACCTGGATTCACCCCTCCACTTT. Translating gives CASSLYLDSPLHF.